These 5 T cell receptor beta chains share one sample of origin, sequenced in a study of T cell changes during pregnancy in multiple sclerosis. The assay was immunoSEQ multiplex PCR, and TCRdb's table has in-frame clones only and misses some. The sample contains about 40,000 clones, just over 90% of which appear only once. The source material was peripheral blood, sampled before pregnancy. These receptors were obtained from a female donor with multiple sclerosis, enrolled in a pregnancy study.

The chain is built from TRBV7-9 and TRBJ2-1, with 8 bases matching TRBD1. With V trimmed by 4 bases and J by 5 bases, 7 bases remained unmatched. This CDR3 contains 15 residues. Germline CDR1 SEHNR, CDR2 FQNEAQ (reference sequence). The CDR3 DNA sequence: TGTGCCAGCAGCTCGGCACCGGGACAGGACAATGAGCAGTTCTTC. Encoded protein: CASSSAPGQDNEQFF.

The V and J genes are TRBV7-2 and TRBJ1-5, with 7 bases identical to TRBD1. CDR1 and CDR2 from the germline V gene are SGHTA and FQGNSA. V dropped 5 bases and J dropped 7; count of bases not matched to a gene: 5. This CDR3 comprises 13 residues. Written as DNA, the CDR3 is TGTGCCAGCAGCGTCAGGGGGGACCAGCCCCAGCATTTT. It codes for CASSVRGDQPQHF.

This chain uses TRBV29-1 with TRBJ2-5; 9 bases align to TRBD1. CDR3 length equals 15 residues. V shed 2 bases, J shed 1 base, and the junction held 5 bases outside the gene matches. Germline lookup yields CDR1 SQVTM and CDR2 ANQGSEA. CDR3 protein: CSVEIGTGFQETQYF. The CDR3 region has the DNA TGCAGCGTTGAAATTGGGACAGGGTTCCAAGAGACCCAGTACTTC.

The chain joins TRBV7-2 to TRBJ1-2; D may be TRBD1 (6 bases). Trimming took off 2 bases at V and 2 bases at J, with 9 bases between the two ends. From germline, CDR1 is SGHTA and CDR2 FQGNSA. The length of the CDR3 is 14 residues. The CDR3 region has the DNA TGTGCCAGCAGCTTACAGGGGCAAAACTATGGCTACACCTTC. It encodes CASSLQGQNYGYTF.

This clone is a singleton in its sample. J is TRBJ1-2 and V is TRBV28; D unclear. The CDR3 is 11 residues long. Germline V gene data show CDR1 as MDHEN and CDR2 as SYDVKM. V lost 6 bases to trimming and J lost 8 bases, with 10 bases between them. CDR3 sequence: CASRRVGGYTF. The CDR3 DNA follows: TGTGCCAGCAGGAGGGTCGGAGGCTACACCTTC.